This T cell receptor beta chain is from a study of blood T cell repertoires in COVID-19. Background on the study: Samples of COVID-19 (acute and convalescent) were obtained from the United States, Italy and Spain. In each case, the material was cDNA or gDNA derived from T cells, B-cell-depleted T cells, or PBMCs.

Original processing methods: Reference gene primer amplification gave nucleated cell count estimates. Sequencing was performed with immunoSEQ multiplex PCR; in TCRdb, only in-frame clones are kept and a portion is missing. The V and J calls and clone size come from that table; D and trimming were worked out from the DNA. The table has 50,000 or so clones, approximately 83% seen once. This clone was detected only once. CDR3 length: 15 amino acids. V dropped 4 bases and J dropped 6; count of bases not matched to a gene: 3. Germline-derived CDR1 and CDR2 are LGHDT and YNNKEL (reference sequence). The receptor was derived from a man aged 40-50 years with acute or convalescent COVID-19. The chain joins TRBV3-1 (or the pseudogene TRBV3-2) to TRBJ2-2, with 12 bases identical to TRBD2. Sample: peripheral blood. This CDR3 is CASSLGLAGPGELFF. In DNA, the CDR3 is TGTGCCAGCAGCCTCGGACTAGCGGGACCCGGGGAGCTGTTTTTT.